This TCR beta chain comes out of a study of shared clonotypes between healthy human individuals. The table lists this clone with a few counts. Its specificity is not known. Study outcomes and limitations: For naive CD4 cells, 4% to 5% of clonotypes were shared across a few donors. Since donors were few, the genetic and exposure-history diversity represented was limited.

The method was immunoSEQ multiplex PCR; TCRdb's version includes in-frame clones alone and lacks a portion of them. Among some 2,500,000 clones listed, over 85% were seen once. Germline V CDR1 and CDR2: GTSNPN, SVGIG (reference sequence). J gave up 10 bases and V 3 bases, and 14 bases lay outside the gene matches. The CDR3 covers 14 residues. The material sequenced was naive CD4+ T cells from PBMCs. Subset indicated: CD45RA+ positively selected. The sequence was obtained from a man aged 18 to 30 in good health. Some clones in this sample may be carry-over from other donors' samples. V gene TRBV30 combines with J gene TRBJ1-1; TRBD1 matches 7 bases. The CDR3: CAWRSTTGRFRAFF. The CDR3 DNA reads TGTGCCTGGAGATCAACGACAGGGCGGTTCCGAGCTTTCTTT.